This TCR beta chain is from a study of cytomegalovirus exposure and HLA in healthy donors. Findings and limits, study-wide: Productive status was seen about 90% or about 30% of the time for most TCR beta V segments in an earlier analysis. For cytomegalovirus status, the classifier reportedly gave diagnoses with high specificity and sensitivity.

The study ran its PCR with 60 Vbeta and 13 Jbeta primers. This table comes from immunoSEQ multiplex PCR, and its TCRdb copy is limited to in-frame clones, with some not included. The table has more than 100,000 clones, 50% to 75% seen once. V gave up 1 base and J gave up 4 bases, with 8 bases separating them. The CDR3 is 13 residues long. Germline V lookup: CDR1 SGHTS, CDR2 YDEGEE. In regard to this clone: Antigen unknown.

The sequence was obtained from a woman between 40 and 55 years old in good health and CMV-seropositive. The sample taken for sequencing was PBMCs. The chain employs TRBV5-8 and TRBJ1-1; no reliable D call. The DNA for the CDR3 is TGTGCCAGCAGCTTGACTGCGAGCACTGAAGCTTTCTTT. As protein: CASSLTASTEAFF.